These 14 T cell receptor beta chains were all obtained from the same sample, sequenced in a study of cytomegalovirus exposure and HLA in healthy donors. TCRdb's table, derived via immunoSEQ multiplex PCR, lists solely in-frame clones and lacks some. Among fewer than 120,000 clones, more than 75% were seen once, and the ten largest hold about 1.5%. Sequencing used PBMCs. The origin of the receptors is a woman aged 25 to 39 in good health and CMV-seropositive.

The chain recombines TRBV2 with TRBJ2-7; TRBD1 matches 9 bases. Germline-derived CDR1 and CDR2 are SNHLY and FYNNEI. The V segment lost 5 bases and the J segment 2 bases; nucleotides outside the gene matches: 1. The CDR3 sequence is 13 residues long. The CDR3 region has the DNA TGTGCCAGCAGTCGGGACAGGGCCTACGAGCAGTACTTC. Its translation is CASSRDRAYEQYF.

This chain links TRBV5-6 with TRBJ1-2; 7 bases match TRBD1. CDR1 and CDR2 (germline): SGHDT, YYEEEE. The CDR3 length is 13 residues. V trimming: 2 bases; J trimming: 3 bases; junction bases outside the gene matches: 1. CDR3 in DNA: TGTGCCAGCAGCTTCGGGACAGACTATGGCTACACCTTC. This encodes CASSFGTDYGYTF. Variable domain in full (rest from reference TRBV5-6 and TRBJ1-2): DAGVTQSPTHLIKTRGQQVTLRCSPKSGHDTVSWYQQALGQGPQFIFQYYEEEERQRGNFPDRFSGHQFPNYSSELNVNALLLGDSALYLCASSFGTDYGYTFGSGTRLTVV.

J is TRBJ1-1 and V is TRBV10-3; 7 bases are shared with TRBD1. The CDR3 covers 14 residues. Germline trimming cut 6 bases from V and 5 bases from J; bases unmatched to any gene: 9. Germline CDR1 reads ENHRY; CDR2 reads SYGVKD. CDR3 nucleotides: TGTGCCATCAGCCGTGAGACAGGGTTGACTGAAGCTTTCTTT. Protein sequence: CAISRETGLTEAFF.

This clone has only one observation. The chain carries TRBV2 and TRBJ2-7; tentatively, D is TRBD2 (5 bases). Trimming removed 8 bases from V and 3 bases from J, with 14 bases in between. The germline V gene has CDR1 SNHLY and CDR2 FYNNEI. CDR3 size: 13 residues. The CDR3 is CASSREIYYEQYF. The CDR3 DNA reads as TGTGCCAGCTCCCGGGAAATTTACTACGAGCAGTACTTC.

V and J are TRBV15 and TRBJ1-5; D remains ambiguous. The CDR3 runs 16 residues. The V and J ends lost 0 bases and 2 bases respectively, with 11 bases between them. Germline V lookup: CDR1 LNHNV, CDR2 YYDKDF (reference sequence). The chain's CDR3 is CATSRDPGMGNQPQHF. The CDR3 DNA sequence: TGTGCCACCAGCAGAGATCCGGGGATGGGCAATCAGCCCCAGCATTTT.

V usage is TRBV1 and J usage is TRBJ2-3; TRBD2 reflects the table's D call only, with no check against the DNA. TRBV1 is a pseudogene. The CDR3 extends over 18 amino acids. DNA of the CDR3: TGCACCAGCAGCCCCGTTCCCCCCGAGAGAATAGTCACAGATACGCAGTATTTT. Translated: CTSSPVPPERIVTDTQYF.

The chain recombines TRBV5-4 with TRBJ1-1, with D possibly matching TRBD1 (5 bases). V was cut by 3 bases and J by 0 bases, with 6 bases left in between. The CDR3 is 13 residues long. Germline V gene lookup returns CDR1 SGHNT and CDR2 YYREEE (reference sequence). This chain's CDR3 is CASSSGLNTEAFF. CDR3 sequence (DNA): TGTGCCAGCAGCTCAGGGCTGAACACTGAAGCTTTCTTT.

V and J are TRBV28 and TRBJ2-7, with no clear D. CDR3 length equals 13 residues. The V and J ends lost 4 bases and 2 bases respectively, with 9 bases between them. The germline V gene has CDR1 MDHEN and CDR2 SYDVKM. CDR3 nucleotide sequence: TGTGCCAGCAGTTCCCCGCGGACCTACGAGCAGTACTTC. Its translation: CASSSPRTYEQYF.

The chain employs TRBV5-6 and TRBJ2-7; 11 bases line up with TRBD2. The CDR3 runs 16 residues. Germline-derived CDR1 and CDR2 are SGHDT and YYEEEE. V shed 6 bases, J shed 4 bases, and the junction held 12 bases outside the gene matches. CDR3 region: CASIGELAGDGYEQYF. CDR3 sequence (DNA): TGTGCCAGCATCGGGGAACTAGCGGGGGACGGGTACGAGCAGTACTTC. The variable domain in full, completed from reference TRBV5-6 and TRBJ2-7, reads DAGVTQSPTHLIKTRGQQVTLRCSPKSGHDTVSWYQQALGQGPQFIFQYYEEEERQRGNFPDRFSGHQFPNYSSELNVNALLLGDSALYLCASIGELAGDGYEQYFGPGTRLTVT.

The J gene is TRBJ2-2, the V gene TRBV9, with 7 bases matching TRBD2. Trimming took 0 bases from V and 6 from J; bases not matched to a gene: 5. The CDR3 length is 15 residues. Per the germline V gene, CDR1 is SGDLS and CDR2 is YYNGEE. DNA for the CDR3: TGTGCCAGCAGCGTAGGGATAGCGGGCGCCGGGGAGCTGTTTTTT. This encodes CASSVGIAGAGELFF.

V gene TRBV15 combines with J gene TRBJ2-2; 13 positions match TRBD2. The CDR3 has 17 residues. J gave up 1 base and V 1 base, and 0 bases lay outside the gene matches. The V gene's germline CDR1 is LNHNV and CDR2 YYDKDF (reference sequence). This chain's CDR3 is CATSRGLAGGNTGELFF. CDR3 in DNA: TGTGCCACCAGCAGAGGACTAGCGGGAGGGAACACCGGGGAGCTGTTTTTT.

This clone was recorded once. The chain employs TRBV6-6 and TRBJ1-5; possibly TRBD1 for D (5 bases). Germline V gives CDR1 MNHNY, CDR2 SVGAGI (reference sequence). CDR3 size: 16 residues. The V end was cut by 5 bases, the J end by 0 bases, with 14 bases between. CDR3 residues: CASSTSVRGSNQPQHF. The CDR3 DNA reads TGTGCCAGCAGTACCTCAGTAAGGGGTAGCAATCAGCCCCAGCATTTT.

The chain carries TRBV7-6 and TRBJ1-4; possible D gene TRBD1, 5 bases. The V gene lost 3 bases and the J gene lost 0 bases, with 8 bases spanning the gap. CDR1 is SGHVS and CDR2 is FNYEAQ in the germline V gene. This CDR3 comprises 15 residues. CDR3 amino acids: CASSFGGSTNEKLFF. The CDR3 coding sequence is TGTGCCAGCAGCTTCGGGGGATCAACTAATGAAAAACTGTTTTTT.

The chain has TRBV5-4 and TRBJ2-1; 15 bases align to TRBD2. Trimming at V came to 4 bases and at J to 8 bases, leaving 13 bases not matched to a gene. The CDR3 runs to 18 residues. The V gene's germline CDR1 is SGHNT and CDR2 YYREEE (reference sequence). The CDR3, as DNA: TGTGCCAGCAGCATCGGGACTAGCGGGAGGATACCGGGCGATGAGCAGTTCTTC. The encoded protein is CASSIGTSGRIPGDEQFF.